This T cell receptor beta chain appears in the sequencing data of a study of T-cell memory formation after mild COVID-19. Background on the study: TCR clusters largely stayed donor specific. Regarding the study as a whole: CD4/CD8 balance held among clones contracting day 15 to 85, and later expanders leaned CD4+. Contracting CD4+ clones lay largely in CM and EM, with CD8+ ones residing in EMRA.

Remarks on this clonotype: No antigen is known for it.

Using constant-segment primers, 5'RACE produced TCR alpha and TCR beta cDNA libraries carrying sample barcodes and UMIs. Each CDR3 protein is one row after TCRdb ran MiXCR on the 5' RACE reads. The sample carries around 200,000 distinct CDR3 sequences, around 21% recorded once. The germline gives CDR1 SEHNR, CDR2 FQNEAQ (reference sequence). This CDR3 is 17 amino acids long. V trimming: 4 bases; J trimming: 0 bases; junction bases outside the gene matches: 11. The chain couples TRBV7-9 to TRBJ2-7; 8 bases agree with TRBD2. Sequencing used PBMCs or a T cell subset sorted from them (not recorded which). The sequence came from an adult woman who had mild COVID-19 (a few samples of this study predate the infection). Cell type and time point are not known. CDR3 residues: CASSSPVGGRISYEQYF. CDR3 bases: TGTGCCAGCAGCTCCCCGGTGGGCGGGAGGATCTCCTACGAGCAGTACTTC.